Listed below are T cell receptor beta chains from one sample, sequenced in a study of blood T cell repertoires in COVID-19. Method: immunoSEQ multiplex PCR; TCRdb's copy keeps in-frame clones and lacks some. The sample holds about 180,000 clones; 80% to 90% are singletons and the top ten take about 9.6%. Sequencing used peripheral blood. The receptors originated from a man aged 50-59 years with active or convalescent COVID-19. CDR3s include the opening cysteine and the closing phenylalanine or tryptophan. The D gene is left open where the match is weak. Some rows mark clone size as missing; the rest say once, few, many or name a class of expanded clone.

TRBJ2-1,TRBV24-1,.,TRBD2,TGTGCCACCAGTGACTCCCGCGGGACTAGCGGGAGGGGCAATGAGCAGTTCTTC,CATSDSRGTSGRGNEQFF
TRBJ1-1,TRBV5-1,.,.,TGCGCCAGCAGCTTCCTCACAGAGAACACTGAAGCTTTCTTT,CASSFLTENTEAFF
TRBJ2-7,TRBV28,.,TRBD1,TGTGCCAGCAGTTACCAGGACAGGGCTTACGAGCAGTACTTC,CASSYQDRAYEQYF
TRBJ1-3,TRBV18,.,.,TGTGCCAGCTCACCGGTAGCTACTGCGGCTGGAAACACCATATATTTT,CASSPVATAAGNTIYF
TRBJ1-1,TRBV27,.,TRBD1,TGTGCCAGCAGTGCCCAAACAGGGGACACTGAAGCTTTCTTT,CASSAQTGDTEAFF
TRBJ1-1,TRBV6-5,.,.,TGTGCCAGCAGCTCCCCGAGGGCGCCGGCTTTCTTT,CASSSPRAPAFF
TRBJ1-2,TRBV5-1,.,.,TGCGCCAGCAGCTTGGATGGACAGAACTATGGCTACACCTTC,CASSLDGQNYGYTF
TRBJ1-5,TRBV19,.,TRBD1,TGTGCCAGTACCCGAGACAGGGGGCATGGTGAGCCCCAGCATTTT,CASTRDRGHGEPQHF
TRBJ2-7,TRBV3-1/TRBV3-2,.,TRBD2,TGTGCCAGCAGCCTCAGGACTAGCGGGTCCTACGAGCAGTACTTC,CASSLRTSGSYEQYF
TRBJ2-7,TRBV6-5,.,TRBD2,TGTGCCAGCGGGACTAGCGGGAGGTACGAGCAGTACTTC,CASGTSGRYEQYF
TRBJ1-2,TRBV28,.,.,TGTGCCACCCACCTAGCACGGGACACCTTCTCGGGTGGCTACACCTTC,CATHLARDTFSGGYTF
TRBJ1-5,TRBV20-1,once,.,TGCAGTGCTAGTTTTGGAGTAGGACTGAGCAATCAGCCCCAGCATTTT,CSASFGVGLSNQPQHF
TRBJ1-1,TRBV3-1/TRBV3-2,.,TRBD1,TGTGCCAGCAGCGCGGGACAGACGAACACTGAAGCTTTCTTT,CASSAGQTNTEAFF